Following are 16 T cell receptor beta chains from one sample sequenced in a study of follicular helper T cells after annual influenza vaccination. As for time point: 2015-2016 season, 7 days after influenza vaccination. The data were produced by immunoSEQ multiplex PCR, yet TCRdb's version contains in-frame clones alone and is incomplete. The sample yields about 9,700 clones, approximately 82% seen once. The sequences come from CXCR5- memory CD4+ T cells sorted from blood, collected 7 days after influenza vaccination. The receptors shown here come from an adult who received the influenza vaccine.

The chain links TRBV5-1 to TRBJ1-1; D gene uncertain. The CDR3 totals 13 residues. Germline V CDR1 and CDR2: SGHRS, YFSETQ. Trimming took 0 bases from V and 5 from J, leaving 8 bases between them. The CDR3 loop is CASSLAGLTEAFF. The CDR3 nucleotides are TGCGCCAGCAGCTTGGCGGGGTTAACTGAAGCTTTCTTT.

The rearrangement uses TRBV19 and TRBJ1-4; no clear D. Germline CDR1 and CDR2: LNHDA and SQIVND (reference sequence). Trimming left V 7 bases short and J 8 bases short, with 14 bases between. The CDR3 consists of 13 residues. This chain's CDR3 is CASIPNGYEKLFF. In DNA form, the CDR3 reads TGTGCCAGTATCCCGAACGGATACGAAAAACTGTTTTTT. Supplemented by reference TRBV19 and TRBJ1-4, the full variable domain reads DGGITQSPKYLFRKEGQNVTLSCEQNLNHDAMYWYRQDPGQGLRLIYYSQIVNDFQKGDIAEGYSVSREKKESFPLTVTSAQKNPTAFYLCASIPNGYEKLFFGSGTQLSVL.

CDR3 loop: CASSARQGMGNTIYF. CDR3 sequence (DNA): TGTGCCAGCAGCGCCAGACAGGGTATGGGAAACACCATATATTTT. This chain connects TRBV11-2 to TRBJ1-3, with 7 bases lining up with TRBD1. Germline CDR1 is SGHAT and CDR2 is FQNNGV. Trimming cost V 5 bases and J 4 bases; bases outside gene matches: 8. The CDR3 has 15 amino acids.

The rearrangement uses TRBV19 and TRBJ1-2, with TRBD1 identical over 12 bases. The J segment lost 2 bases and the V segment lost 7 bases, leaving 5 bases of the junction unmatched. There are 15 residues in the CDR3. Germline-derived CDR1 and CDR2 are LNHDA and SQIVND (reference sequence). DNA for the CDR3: TGTGCCAGTACGGGACAGGGGGCCTACAACTATGGCTACACCTTC. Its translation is CASTGQGAYNYGYTF.

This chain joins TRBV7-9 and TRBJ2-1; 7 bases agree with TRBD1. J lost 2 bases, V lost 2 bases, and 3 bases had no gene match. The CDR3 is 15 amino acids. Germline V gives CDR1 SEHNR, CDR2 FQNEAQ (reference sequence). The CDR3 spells CASSLWGTAYNEQFF. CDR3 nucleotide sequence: TGTGCCAGCAGCTTATGGGGGACAGCCTACAATGAGCAGTTCTTC.

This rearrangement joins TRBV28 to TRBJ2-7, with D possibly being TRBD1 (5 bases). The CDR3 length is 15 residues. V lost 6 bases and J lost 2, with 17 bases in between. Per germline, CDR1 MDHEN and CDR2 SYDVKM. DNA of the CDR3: TGTGCCAGCAGCCAGACCAGGGCCCTACCCTACGAGCAGTACTTC. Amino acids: CASSQTRALPYEQYF. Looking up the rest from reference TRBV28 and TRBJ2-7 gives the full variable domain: DVKVTQSSRYLVKRTGEKVFLECVQDMDHENMFWYRQDPGLGLRLIYFSYDVKMKEKGDIPEGYSVSREKKERFSLILESASTNQTSMYLCASSQTRALPYEQYFGPGTRLTVT.

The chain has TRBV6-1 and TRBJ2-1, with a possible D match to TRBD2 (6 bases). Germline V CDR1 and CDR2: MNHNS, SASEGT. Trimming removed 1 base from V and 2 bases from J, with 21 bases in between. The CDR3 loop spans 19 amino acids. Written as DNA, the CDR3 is TGTGCCAGCAGTGAAGAGACCAGCCGGGGGTTTCTAGCCTACAATGAGCAGTTCTTC. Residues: CASSEETSRGFLAYNEQFF.

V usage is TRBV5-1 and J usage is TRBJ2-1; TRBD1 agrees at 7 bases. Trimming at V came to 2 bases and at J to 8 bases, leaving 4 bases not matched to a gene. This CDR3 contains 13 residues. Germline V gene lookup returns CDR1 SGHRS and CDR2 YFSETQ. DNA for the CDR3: TGCGCCAGCAGCTTAGGACAGGAGGATGAGCAGTTCTTC. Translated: CASSLGQEDEQFF.

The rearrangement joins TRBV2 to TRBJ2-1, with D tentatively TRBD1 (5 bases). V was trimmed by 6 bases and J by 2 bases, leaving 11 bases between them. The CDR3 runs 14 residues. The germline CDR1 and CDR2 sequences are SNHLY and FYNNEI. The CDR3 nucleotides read TGTGCCAGCAGGAAGACAGCCACCTACAATGAGCAGTTCTTC. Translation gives CASRKTATYNEQFF.

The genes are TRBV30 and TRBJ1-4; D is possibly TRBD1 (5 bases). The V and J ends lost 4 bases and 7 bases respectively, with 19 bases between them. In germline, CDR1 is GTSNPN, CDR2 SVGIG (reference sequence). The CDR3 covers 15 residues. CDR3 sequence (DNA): TGTGCCTGGAATTCCGGGACTGGGATCCGTGAAAAACTGTTTTTT. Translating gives CAWNSGTGIREKLFF. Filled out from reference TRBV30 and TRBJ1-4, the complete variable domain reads SQTIHQWPATLVQPVGSPLSLECTVEGTSNPNLYWYRQAAGRGLQLLFYSVGIGQISSEVPQNLSASRPQDRQFILSSKKLLLSDSGFYLCAWNSGTGIREKLFFGSGTQLSVL.

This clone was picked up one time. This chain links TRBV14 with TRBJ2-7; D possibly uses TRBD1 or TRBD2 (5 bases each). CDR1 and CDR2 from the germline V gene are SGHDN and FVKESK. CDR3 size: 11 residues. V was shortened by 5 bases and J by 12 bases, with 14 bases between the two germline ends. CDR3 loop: CASSTSGTRYF. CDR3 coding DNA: TGTGCCAGCAGCACTTCCGGGACGCGGTACTTC.

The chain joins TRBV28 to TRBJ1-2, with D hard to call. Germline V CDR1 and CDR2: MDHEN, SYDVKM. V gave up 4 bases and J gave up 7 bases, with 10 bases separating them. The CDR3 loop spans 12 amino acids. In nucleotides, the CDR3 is TGTGCCAGCAGTTCCCCAGCTCGTGGCTACACCTTC. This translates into CASSSPARGYTF.

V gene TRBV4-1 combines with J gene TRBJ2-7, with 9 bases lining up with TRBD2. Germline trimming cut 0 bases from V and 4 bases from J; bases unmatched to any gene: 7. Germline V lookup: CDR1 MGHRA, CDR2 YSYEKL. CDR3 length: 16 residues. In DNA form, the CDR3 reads TGCGCCAGCAGCCAAGAGGCTAGCGGGACCCTATACGAGCAGTACTTC. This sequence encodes CASSQEASGTLYEQYF.

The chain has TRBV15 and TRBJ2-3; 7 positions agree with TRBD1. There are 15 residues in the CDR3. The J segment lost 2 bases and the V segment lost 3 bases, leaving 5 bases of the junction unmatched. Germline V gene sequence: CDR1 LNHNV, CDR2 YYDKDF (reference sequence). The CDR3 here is CATSSGQVLTDTQYF. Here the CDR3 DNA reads TGTGCCACCAGCAGCGGACAGGTTCTCACAGATACGCAGTATTTT. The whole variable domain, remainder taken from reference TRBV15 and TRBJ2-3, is DAMVIQNPRYQVTQFGKPVTLSCSQTLNHNVMYWYQQKSSQAPKLLFHYYDKDFNNEADTPDNFQSRRPNTSFCFLDIRSPGLGDTAMYLCATSSGQVLTDTQYFGPGTRLTVL.

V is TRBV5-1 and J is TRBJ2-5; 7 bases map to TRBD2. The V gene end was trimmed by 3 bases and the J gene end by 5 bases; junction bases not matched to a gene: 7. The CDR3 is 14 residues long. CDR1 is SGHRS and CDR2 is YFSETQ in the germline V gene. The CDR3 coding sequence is TGCGCCAGCAGCTGGAGCGGGGACTCGGAGACCCAGTACTTC. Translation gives CASSWSGDSETQYF.

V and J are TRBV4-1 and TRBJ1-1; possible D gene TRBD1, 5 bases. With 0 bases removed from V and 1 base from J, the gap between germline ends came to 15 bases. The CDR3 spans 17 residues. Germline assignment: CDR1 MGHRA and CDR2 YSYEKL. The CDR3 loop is CASSQDGTRRQNTEAFF. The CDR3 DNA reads TGCGCCAGCAGCCAAGATGGGACCCGGAGACAGAACACTGAAGCTTTCTTT.